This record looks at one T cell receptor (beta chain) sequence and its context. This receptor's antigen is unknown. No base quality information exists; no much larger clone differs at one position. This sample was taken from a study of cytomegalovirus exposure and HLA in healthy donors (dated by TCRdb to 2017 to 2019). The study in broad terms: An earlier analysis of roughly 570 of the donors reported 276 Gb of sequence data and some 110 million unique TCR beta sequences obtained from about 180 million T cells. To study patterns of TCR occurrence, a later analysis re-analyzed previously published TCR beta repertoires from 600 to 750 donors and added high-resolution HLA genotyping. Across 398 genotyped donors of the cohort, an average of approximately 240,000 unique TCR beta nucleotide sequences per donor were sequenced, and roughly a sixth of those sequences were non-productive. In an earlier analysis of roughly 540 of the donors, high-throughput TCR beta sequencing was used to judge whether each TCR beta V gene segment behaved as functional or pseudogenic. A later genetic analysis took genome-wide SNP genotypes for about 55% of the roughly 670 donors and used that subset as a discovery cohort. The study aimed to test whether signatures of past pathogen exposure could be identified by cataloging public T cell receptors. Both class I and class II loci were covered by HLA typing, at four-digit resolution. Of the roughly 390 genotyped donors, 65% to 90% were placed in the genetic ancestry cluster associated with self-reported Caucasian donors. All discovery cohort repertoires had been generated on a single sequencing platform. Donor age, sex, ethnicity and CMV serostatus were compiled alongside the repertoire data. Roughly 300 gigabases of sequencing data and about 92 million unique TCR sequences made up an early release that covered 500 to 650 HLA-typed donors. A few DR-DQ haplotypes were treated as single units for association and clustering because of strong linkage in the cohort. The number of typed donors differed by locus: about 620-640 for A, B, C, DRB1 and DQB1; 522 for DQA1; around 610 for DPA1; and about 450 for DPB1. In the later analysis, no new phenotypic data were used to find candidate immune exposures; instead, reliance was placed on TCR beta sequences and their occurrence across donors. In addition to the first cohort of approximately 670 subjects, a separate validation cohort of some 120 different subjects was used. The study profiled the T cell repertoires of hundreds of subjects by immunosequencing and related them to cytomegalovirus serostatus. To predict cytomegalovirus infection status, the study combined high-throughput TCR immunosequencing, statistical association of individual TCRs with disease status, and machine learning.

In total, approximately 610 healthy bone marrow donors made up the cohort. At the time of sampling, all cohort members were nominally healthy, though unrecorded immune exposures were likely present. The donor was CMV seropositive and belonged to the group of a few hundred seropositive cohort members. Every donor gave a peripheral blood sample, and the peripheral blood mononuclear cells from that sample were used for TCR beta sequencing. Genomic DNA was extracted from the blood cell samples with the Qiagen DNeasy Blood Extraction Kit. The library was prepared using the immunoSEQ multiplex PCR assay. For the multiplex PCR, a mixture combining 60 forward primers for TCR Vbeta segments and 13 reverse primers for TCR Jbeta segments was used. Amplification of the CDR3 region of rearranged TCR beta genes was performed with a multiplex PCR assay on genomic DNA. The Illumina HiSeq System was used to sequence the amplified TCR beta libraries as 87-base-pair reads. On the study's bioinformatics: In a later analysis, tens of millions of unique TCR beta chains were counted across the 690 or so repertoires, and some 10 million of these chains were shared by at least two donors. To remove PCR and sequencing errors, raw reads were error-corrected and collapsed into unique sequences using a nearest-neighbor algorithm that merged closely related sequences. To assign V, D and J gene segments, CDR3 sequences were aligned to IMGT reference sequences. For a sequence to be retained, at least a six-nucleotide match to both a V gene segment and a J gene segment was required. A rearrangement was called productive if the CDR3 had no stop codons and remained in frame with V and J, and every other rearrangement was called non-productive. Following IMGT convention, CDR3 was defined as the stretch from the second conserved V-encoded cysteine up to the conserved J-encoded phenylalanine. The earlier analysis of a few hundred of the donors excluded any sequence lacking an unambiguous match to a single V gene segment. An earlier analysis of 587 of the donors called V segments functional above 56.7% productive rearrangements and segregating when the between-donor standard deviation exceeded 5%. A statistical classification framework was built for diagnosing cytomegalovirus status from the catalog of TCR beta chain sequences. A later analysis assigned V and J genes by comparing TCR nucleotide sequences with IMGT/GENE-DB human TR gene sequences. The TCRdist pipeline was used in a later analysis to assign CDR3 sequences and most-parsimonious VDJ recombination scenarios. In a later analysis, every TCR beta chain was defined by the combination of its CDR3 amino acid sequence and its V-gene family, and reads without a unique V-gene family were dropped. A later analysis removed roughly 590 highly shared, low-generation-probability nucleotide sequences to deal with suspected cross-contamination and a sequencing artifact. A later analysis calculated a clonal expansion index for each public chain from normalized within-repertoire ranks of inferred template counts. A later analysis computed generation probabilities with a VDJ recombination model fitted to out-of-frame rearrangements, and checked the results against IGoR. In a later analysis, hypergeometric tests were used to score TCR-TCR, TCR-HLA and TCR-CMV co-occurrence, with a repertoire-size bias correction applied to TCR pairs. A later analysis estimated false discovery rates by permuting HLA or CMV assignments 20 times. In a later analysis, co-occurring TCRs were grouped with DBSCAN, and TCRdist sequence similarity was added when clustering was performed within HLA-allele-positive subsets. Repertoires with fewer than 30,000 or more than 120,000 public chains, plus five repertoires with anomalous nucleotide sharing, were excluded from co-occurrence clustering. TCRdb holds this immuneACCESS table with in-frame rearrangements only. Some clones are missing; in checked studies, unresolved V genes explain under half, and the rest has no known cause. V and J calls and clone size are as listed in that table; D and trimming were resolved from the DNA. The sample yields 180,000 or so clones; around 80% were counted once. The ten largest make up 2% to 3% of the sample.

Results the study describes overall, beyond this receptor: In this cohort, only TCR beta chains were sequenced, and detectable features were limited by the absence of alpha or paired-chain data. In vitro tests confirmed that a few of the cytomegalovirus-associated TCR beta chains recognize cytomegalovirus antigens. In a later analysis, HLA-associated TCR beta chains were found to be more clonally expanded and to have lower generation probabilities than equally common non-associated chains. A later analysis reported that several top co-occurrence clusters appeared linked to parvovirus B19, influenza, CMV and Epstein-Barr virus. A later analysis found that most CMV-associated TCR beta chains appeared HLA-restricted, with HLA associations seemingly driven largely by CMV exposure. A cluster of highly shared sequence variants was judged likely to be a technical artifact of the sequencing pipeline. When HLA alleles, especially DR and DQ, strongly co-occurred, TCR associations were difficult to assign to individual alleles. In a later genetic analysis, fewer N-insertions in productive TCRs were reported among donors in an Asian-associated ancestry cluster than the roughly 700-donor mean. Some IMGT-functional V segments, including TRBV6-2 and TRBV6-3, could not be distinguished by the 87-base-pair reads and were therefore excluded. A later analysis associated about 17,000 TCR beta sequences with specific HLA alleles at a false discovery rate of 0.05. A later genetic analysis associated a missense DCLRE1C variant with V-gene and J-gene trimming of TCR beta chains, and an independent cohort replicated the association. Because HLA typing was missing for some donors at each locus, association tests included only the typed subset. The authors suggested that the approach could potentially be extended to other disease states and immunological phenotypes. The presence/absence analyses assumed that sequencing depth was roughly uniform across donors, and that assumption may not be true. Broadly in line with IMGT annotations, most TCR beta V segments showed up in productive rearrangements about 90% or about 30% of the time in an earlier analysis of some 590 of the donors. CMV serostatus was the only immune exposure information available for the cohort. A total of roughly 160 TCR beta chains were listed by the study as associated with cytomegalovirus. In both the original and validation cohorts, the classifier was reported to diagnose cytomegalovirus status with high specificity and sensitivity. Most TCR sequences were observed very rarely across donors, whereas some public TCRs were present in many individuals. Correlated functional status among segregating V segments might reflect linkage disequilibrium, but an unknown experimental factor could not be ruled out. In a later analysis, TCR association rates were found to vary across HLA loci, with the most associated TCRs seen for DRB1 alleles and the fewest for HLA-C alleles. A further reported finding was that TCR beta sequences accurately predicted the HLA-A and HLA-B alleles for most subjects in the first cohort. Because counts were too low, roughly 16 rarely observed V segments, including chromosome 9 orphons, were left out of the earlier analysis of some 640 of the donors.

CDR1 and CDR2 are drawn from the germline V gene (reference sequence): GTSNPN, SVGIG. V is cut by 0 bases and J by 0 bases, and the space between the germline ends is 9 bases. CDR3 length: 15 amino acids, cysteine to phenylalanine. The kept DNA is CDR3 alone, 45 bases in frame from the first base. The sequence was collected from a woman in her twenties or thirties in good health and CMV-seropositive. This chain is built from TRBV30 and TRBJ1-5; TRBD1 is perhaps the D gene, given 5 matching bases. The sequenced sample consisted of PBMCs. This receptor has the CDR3 CAWSVGGVSNQPQHF. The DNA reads TGTGCCTGGAGTGTAGGAGGGGTTAGCAATCAGCCCCAGCATTTT.